This TCR beta chain was found in a study of T cells in Graves' hyperthyroidism and ophthalmopathy. It was RNA transcripts that yielded the amplified TCR beta CDR3 regions. Primed by the HTBI set, a first-round RT-PCR was run on the TCR CDR3. TCRdb reprocessed the multiplex PCR reads via MiXCR and lists one record per CDR3 protein. The profile covers some 460,000 distinct CDR3 sequences, with 15% to 19% appearing a single time and almost 8% taken by the ten largest. Study-wide findings and caveats: Before onset, ophthalmopathy was predicted by the model a median roughly 6.8 months earlier. Most clonotypes expanded in the thyroid (above 0.001) were also present in blood. Separating ophthalmopathy from stable hyperthyroidism was achieved by a 13 V-J model.

Germline CDR1 reads SGHDT; CDR2 reads YYEEEE. The V and J ends lost 0 bases and 5 bases respectively, with 8 bases between them. This CDR3 has 14 residues. This clonotype was counted at least ten times. The antigen remains undetermined. The sequencing sample was made of blood. The V and J genes are TRBV5-6 and TRBJ2-2; the D gene is possibly TRBD1 (6 bases). This TCR came from a woman aged 18-29 years with Graves' hyperthyroidism. The CDR3 DNA reads TGTGCCAGCAGCTTGGACAGGGTTACCGGGGAGCTGTTTTTT. Translating it yields CASSLDRVTGELFF.